This TCR beta chain was sequenced for a study of blood T cell repertoires in COVID-19. At the level of the study: Acute and convalescent COVID-19 samples came from the United States, Italy and Spain.

Original processing methods: For nucleated cells, counts were estimated from reference gene primer amplification. Clones were read by immunoSEQ multiplex PCR, and TCRdb kept only the in-frame ones, dropping some. V and J calls and clone size follow that table, whereas D and trimming were derived from the DNA. Among more than 70,000 clones listed, about nine tenths were seen once. Material for sequencing was peripheral blood. This TCR was recovered from a man in his forties or fifties with active or convalescent COVID-19.

The CDR3 spells CASKAFGNGYTF. The CDR3 nucleotides are TGTGCCAGCAAAGCGTTCGGCAACGGCTACACCTTC. The gene calls are TRBV6-5 and TRBJ1-2; D unclear. V was pared by 7 bases and J by 8 bases, with 14 bases between. Germline CDR1 reads MNHEY; CDR2 reads SVGAGI. The CDR3 is made up of 12 amino acids.